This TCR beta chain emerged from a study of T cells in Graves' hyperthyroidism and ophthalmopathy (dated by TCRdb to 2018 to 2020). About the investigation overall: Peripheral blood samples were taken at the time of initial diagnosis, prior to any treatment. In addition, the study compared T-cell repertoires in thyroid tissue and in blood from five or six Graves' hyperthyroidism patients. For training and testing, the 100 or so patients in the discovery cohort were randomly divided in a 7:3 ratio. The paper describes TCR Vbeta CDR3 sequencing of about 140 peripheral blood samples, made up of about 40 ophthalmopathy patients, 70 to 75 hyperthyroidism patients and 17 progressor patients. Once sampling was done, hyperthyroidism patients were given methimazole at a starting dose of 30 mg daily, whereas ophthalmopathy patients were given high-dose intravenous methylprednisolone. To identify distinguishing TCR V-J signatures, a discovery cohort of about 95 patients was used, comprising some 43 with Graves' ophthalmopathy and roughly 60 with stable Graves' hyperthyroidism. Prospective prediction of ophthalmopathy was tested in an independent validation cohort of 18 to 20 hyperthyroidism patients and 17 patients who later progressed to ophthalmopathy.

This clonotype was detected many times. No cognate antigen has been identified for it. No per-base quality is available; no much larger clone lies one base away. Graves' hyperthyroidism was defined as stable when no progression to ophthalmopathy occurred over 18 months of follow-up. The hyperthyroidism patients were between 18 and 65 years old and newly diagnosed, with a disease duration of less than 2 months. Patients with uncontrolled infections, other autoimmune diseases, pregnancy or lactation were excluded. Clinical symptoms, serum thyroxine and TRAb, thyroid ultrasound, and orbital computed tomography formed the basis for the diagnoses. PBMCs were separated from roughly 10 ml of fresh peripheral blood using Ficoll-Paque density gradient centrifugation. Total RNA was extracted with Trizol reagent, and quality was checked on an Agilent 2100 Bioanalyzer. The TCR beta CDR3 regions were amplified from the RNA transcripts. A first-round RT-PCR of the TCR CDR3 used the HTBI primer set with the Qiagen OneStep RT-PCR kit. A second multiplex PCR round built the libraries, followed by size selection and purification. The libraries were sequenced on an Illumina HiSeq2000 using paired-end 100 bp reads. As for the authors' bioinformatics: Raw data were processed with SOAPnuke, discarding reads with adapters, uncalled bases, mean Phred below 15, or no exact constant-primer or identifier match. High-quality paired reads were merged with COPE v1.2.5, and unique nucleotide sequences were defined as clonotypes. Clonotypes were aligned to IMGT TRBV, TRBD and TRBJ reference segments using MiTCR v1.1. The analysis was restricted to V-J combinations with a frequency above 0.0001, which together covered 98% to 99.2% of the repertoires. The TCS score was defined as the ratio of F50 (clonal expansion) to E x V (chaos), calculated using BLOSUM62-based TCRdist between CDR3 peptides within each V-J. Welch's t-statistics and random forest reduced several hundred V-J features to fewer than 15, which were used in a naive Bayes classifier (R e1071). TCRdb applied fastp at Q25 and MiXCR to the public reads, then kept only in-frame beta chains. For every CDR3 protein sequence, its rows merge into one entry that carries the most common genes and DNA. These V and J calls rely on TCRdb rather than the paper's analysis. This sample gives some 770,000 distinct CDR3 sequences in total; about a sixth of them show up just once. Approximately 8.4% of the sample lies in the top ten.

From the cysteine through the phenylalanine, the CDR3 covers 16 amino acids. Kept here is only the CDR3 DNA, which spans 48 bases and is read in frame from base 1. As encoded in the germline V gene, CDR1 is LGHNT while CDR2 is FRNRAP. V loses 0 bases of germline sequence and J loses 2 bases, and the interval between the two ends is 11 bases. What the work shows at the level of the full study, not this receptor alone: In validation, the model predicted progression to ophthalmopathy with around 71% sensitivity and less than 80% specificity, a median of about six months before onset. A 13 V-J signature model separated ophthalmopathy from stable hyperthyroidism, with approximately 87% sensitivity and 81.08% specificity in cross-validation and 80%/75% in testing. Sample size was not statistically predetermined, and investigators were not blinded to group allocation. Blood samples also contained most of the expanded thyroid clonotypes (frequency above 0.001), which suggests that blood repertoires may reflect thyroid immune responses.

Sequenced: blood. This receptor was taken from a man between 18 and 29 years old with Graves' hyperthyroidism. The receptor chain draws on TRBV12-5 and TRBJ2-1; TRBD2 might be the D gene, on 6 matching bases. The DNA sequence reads TGTGCTAGTGGTTTGGTGGGGTCGGGGGCCTACAATGAGCAGTTCTTC. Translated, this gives CASGLVGSGAYNEQFF.